This TCR beta chain was retrieved from a study of blood T cell repertoires in COVID-19. Germline V gene data show CDR1 as SEHNR and CDR2 as FQNEAQ (reference sequence). V was shortened by 1 base and J by 5 bases, with 5 bases between the two germline ends. The CDR3 contains 12 residues. Cohorts were based on clinical histories the participants reported. Measured with immunoSEQ multiplex PCR; TCRdb has only the in-frame clones, and not every one. The sample gives hundreds of thousands of clones, approximately 83% of which show up once; 3% to 4% is in the top ten. The sequencing input was PBMCs or T cells enriched from blood (not recorded which). The TCR comes from a woman aged 40 to 50 with acute COVID-19. The V call is TRBV7-9, the J call TRBJ2-5, with no clear D. CDR3 protein: CASSLVVETQYF. The DNA for the CDR3 is TGTGCCAGCAGCTTAGTCGTCGAGACCCAGTACTTC. The full variable domain, rest sourced from reference TRBV7-9 and TRBJ2-5, is DTGVSQNPRHKITKRGQNVTFRCDPISEHNRLYWYRQTLGQGPEFLTYFQNEAQLEKSRLLSDRFSAERPKGSFSTLEIQRTEQGDSAMYLCASSLVVETQYFGPGTRLLVL.